This TCR beta chain was documented in a study of Ad26.COV2.S vaccination and SARS-CoV-2 variants. Across the study: The trial was COV1001 and the donor's arm was Ad26.COV2.S. Study-wide results and caveats: Considerable breadth of spike-specific CD8+ and CD4+ T cell responses has reportedly been documented following vaccination. Responses of T cells in total may have been underestimated by the TCR breadth and depth analyses.

Measured with immunoSEQ multiplex PCR; TCRdb has only the in-frame clones, and not every one. The sample shows over 350,000 clones, about nine tenths of them seen only once. Treatment defined: 15 to 20 received Ad26.COV2.S at low or high dose, single or two shots; roughly 5 received placebo; per-sample allocation not given. The study sampled participants on day 63 after the first vaccine or placebo injection. This person who donated was an adult of 18-55 years in Boston. Only one count was recorded for this clone. Its target is unknown. Trimming cost V 4 bases and J 8 bases; bases outside gene matches: 8. Germline V gene sequence: CDR1 SNHLY, CDR2 FYNNEI. This CDR3 comprises 14 residues.

The source material was peripheral blood, sampled in a trial of Ad26.COV2.S vaccine versus placebo. This TCR derives from a person aged 18 to 65 who received the Ad26.COV2.S COVID-19 vaccine or a placebo. The chain links TRBV2 to TRBJ1-2; 9 bases align to TRBD1. Here the CDR3 reads CASSGLQGARGYTF. CDR3 coding DNA: TGTGCCAGCAGTGGCTTACAGGGGGCGCGGGGCTACACCTTC.